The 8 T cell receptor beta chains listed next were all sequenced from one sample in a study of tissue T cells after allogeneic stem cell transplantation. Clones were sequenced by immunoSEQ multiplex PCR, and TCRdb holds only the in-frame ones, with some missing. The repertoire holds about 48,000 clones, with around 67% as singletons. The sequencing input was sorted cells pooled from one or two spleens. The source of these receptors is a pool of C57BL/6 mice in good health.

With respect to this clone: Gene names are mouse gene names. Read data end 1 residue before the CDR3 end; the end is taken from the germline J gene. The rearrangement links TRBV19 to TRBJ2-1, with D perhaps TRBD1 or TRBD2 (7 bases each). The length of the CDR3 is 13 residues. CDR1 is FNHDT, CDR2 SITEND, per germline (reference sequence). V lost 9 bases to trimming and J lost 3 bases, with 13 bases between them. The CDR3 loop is CATPGGGYAEQFF. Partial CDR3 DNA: TGTGCCACCCCAGGGGGGGGCTATGCTGAGCAGTTC.

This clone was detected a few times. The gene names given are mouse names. The part of the CDR3 DNA that was read is TGTGCCAGCAGTATGGGGGGTAGTCAAAACACCTTGTAC. The encoded protein is CASSMGGSQNTLY. The CDR3 in full is CASSMGGSQNTLYF. V is TRBV19 and J is TRBJ2-4; the D gene is possibly TRBD2 (6 bases). The read ends 1 residue shy of where the CDR3 ends; the end is completed using the germline J gene. Germline V gene lookup returns CDR1 FNHDT and CDR2 SITEND (reference sequence). The CDR3 length is 14 residues. The germline V and J ends were trimmed by 2 bases and 0 bases, with 7 bases remaining between them.

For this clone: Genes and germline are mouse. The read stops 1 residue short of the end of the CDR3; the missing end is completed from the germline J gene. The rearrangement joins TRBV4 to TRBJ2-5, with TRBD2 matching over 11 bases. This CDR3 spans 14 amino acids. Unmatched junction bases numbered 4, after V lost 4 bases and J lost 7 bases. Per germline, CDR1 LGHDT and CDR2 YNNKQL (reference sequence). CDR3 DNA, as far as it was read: TGTGCCAGCAGCTCGACTGGGGGGGGATACACCCAGTAC. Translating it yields CASSSTGGGYTQY. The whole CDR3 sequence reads CASSSTGGGYTQYF.

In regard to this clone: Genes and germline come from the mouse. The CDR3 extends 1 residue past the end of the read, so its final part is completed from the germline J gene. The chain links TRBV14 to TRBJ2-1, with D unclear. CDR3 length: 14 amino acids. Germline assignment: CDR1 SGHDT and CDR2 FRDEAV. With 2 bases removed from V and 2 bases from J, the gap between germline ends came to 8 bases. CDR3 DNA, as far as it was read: TGTGCCAGCAGTTTATGGGTCCACTATGCTGAGCAGTTC. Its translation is CASSLWVHYAEQF. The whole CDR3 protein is CASSLWVHYAEQFF.

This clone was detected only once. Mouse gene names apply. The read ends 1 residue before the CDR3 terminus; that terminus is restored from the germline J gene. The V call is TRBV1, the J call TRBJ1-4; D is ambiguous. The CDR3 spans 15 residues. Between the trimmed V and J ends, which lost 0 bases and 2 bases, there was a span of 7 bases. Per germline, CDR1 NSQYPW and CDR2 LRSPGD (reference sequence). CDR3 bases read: TGCACCTGCAGTGCAGAGAGGGCCTCCAACGAAAGATTATTT. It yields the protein CTCSAERASNERLF. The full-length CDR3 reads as CTCSAERASNERLFF.

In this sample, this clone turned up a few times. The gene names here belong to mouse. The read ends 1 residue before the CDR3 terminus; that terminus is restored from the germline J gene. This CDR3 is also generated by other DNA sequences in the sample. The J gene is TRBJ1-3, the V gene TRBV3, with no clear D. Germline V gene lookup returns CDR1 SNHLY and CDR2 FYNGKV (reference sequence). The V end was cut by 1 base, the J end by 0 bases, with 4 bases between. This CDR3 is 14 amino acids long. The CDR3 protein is CASSLGNSGNTLYF. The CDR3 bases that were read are TGTGCCAGCAGCTTAGGGAATTCTGGAAATACGCTCTAT.

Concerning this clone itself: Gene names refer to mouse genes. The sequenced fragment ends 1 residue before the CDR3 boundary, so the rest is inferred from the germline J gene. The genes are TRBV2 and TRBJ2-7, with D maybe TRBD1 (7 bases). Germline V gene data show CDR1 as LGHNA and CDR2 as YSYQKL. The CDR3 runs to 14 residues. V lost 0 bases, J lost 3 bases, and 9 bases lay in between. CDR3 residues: CASSQERGRYEQYF. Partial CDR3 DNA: TGTGCCAGCAGCCAAGAGAGGGGGCGCTATGAACAGTAC.

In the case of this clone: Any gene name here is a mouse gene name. CDR3 DNA, as far as it was read: TGTGCCAGCAGTATTGGGGAGTATGCTGAGCAGTTC. Its protein is CASSIGEYAEQF. The CDR3, in full, reads CASSIGEYAEQFF. This chain links TRBV19 with TRBJ2-1; TRBD2 is a possible D gene (5 bases). The read ends 1 residue early relative to the CDR3; the germline J gene fills the gap. Trimming shortened V by 2 bases and J by 4 bases, and 7 bases separated the two germline ends. The CDR3 sequence is 13 residues long. Germline V gives CDR1 FNHDT, CDR2 SITEND (reference sequence).